This T cell receptor (beta chain) was obtained from a study of blood T cells in healthy people across ages. General study points: The percentage of naive T cells correlated strongly with TCR beta diversity.

The study recruited healthy Caucasian donors from Russia who were aged about 6 to 100. This CDR3 has 13 amino acids. Germline CDR1 and CDR2: SQVTM and ANQGSEA. V shed 7 bases, J shed 0 bases, and the junction held 3 bases outside the gene matches. As for this clonotype: What it binds is unknown.

Combining a sample-barcoded 5' primer with a J-beta primer mix, a second PCR ran for 7 to 11 cycles. MiXCR, applied by TCRdb to the 5' RACE reads, yields one record per CDR3 protein. The repertoire includes hundreds of thousands of distinct CDR3 sequences, under 70% of them detected once, and about two fifths sits in the top ten. The clonotype originates from a man aged 55-75 years in good health. The sample comprised blood. The V call is TRBV29-1, the J call TRBJ1-1; 9 bases align to TRBD1. The CDR3 here is CSAGQGLNTEAFF. As DNA, the CDR3 is TGCAGCGCTGGACAGGGGCTGAACACTGAAGCTTTCTTT.